What follows are 18 T cell receptor beta chains derived from one specimen sequenced in a study of EBV T-cell therapy then PD-1 blockade in nasopharyngeal carcinoma. Sequenced by immunoSEQ multiplex PCR; TCRdb stores in-frame clones only, minus some. The sample has roughly 22,000 clones; 65% to 85% are singletons. The antigens of these receptors remain unknown. Stated treatment: AdE1-LMPpoly-expanded autologous EBV-specific T-cell therapy followed by anti-PD-1 nivolumab. Specimen: CD8+ T cells from blood, collected at day -245 from a patient whose treatment included autologous EBV-specific T cells and nivolumab. The receptor source for this set is a middle-aged man with nasopharyngeal carcinoma.

The J gene is TRBJ2-3, the V gene TRBV6-4; 11 nucleotides agree with TRBD1. The V segment lost 6 bases and the J segment 1 base; nucleotides outside the gene matches: 3. The germline CDR1 and CDR2 sequences are MRHNA and SNTAGT. This CDR3 region has 15 residues. CDR3 nucleotide sequence: TGTGCCAGCAGCCGGACAGGGGGCGGCACAGATACGCAGTATTTT. This encodes CASSRTGGGTDTQYF.

DNA for the CDR3: TGTGCCAGCAGTTGGGGACTATCCTACGAGCAGTACTTC. This encodes CASSWGLSYEQYF. This chain links TRBV12-3 or TRBV12-4 with TRBJ2-7, with 7 nucleotides matching TRBD2. The length of the CDR3 is 13 residues. With V trimmed by 4 bases and J by 1 base, 1 base remained unmatched.

This clone was counted only a few times. The chain uses TRBV9 and TRBJ1-2, with 9 bases lining up with TRBD1. Germline CDR1 and CDR2: SGDLS and YYNGEE. The V segment lost 8 bases and the J segment 6 bases; nucleotides outside the gene matches: 5. The CDR3 consists of 12 residues. CDR3 in DNA: TGTGCCAGTAGGACAGGGGTCCATGGCTACACCTTC. Translated: CASRTGVHGYTF.

The V and J genes are TRBV12-3 or TRBV12-4 and TRBJ2-7; no reliable D call. The CDR3 contains 11 residues. With 3 bases removed from V and 4 bases from J, the gap between germline ends came to 4 bases. CDR3 region: CASSFSYEQYF. The CDR3 DNA follows: TGTGCCAGCAGTTTCTCTTACGAGCAGTACTTC.

This clone was observed a few times. This chain links TRBV2 with TRBJ2-7, with 7 nucleotides matching TRBD1. The ends lost 5 bases at V and 4 bases at J; junction bases unmatched: 8. CDR1 and CDR2 (germline): SNHLY, FYNNEI. The CDR3 contains 14 residues. The CDR3 DNA reads as TGTGCCAGCAGTTTTGGGACAGCCGGATACGAGCAGTACTTC. As protein: CASSFGTAGYEQYF.

The chain has TRBV6-4 and TRBJ2-3, with D perhaps matching TRBD1 (5 bases). The ends were cut back, 3 bases at V and 2 bases at J, with 12 bases in the middle. Per the germline V gene, CDR1 is MRHNA and CDR2 is SNTAGT. The CDR3 runs to 15 residues. As DNA, the CDR3 is TGTGCCAGCAGTGAAGGGAACAGGTACACAGATACGCAGTATTTT. Encoded protein: CASSEGNRYTDTQYF.

V usage is TRBV5-1 and J usage is TRBJ2-3; tentatively, D is TRBD1 (5 bases). This CDR3 has 14 residues. Looked up from germline, CDR1 is SGHRS and CDR2 is YFSETQ. The V end was cut by 4 bases, the J end by 0 bases, with 9 bases between. CDR3 sequence (DNA): TGCGCCAGCAGCACCGGACAAAGCACAGATACGCAGTATTTT. Amino acids: CASSTGQSTDTQYF.

The rearrangement links TRBV5-1 to TRBJ1-4, with D perhaps matching TRBD1 (6 bases). The germline V and J ends were trimmed by 1 base and 8 bases, with 12 bases remaining between them. CDR1 is SGHRS, CDR2 YFSETQ, per germline. This CDR3 region has 14 residues. The CDR3 loop reads CASSLFTGLEKLFF. Written as DNA, the CDR3 is TGCGCCAGCAGCTTGTTCACAGGGTTAGAAAAACTGTTTTTT.

The rearrangement links TRBV28 to TRBJ2-1; D tentatively fits TRBD1 or TRBD2 (7 bases each). The CDR3 is 16 amino acids. The ends were cut back, 5 bases at V and 7 bases at J, with 21 bases in the middle. Germline V gives CDR1 MDHEN, CDR2 SYDVKM. CDR3 DNA sequence: TGTGCCAGCAGTAAGATTACTAGCGTACAGGGGAATGAGCAGTTCTTC. Translated: CASSKITSVQGNEQFF.

The chain links TRBV24-1 to TRBJ1-1; D is uncertain. Trimming cost V 8 bases and J 2 bases, with 8 bases left between them. Germline CDR1 is KGHDR and CDR2 is SFDVKD. The CDR3 runs 12 residues. CDR3 nucleotide sequence: TGTGCCACCATGTGGATCAACACTGAAGCTTTCTTT. This gives the protein CATMWINTEAFF.

CDR3 sequence: CATRRGEAFF. CDR3 bases: TGTGCCACCAGACGCGGTGAAGCTTTCTTT. This chain uses TRBV19 with TRBJ1-1; D gene uncertain. The germline V and J ends were trimmed by 10 bases and 7 bases, with 10 bases remaining between them. Germline assignment: CDR1 LNHDA and CDR2 SQIVND (reference sequence). CDR3 length: 10 residues.

The rearrangement uses TRBV4-3 and TRBJ2-5; TRBD1 matches at 9 bases. Trimming cost V 3 bases and J 4 bases; bases outside gene matches: 3. Germline V gives CDR1 LGHNA, CDR2 YSLEER. The CDR3 runs to 14 residues. The CDR3 nucleotides read TGCGCCAGCAGCCAGCAGGACAGGGGAGAGACCCAGTACTTC. This gives the protein CASSQQDRGETQYF.

The genes are TRBV6-2 or TRBV6-3 and TRBJ2-7, with D hard to call. This CDR3 region has 14 residues. Germline CDR1 MNHEY, CDR2 SVGEGT. Trimming took 2 bases from V and 6 from J, leaving 14 bases between them. The CDR3 DNA follows: TGTGCCAGCAGTTACGGTGTTAGGGCGACCGAGCAGTACTTC. Protein: CASSYGVRATEQYF.

The sample holds a few counts of this clone. The chain recombines TRBV3-1 (or the pseudogene TRBV3-2) with TRBJ2-2; D is undetermined. Germline V gene sequence: CDR1 LGHDT, CDR2 YNNKEL (reference sequence). The CDR3 spans 14 residues. V was trimmed by 4 bases and J by 9 bases, leaving 15 bases between them. CDR3 in amino acids: CASSPAAGVRELFF. CDR3 in DNA: TGTGCCAGCAGCCCTGCGGCTGGAGTCCGGGAGCTGTTTTTT.

The chain carries TRBV6-5 and TRBJ1-2; 8 nucleotides match TRBD1. V lost 2 bases and J lost 5; bases outside the gene matches: 4. Germline V CDR1 and CDR2: MNHEY, SVGAGI. This CDR3 spans 14 amino acids. CDR3 protein: CASSYAQGVYGYTF. The CDR3 DNA reads TGTGCCAGCAGTTACGCACAGGGGGTTTATGGCTACACCTTC.

This clone has a handful of counts. J is TRBJ2-3 and V is TRBV6-4, with D perhaps matching TRBD1 or TRBD2 (5 bases each). Germline lookup yields CDR1 MRHNA and CDR2 SNTAGT. The CDR3 consists of 14 residues. Trimming removed 5 bases at V and 4 bases at J, with 13 bases between. This chain's CDR3 is CASSKGTNPDTQYF. The CDR3 nucleotides are TGTGCCAGCAGTAAGGGGACCAATCCAGATACGCAGTATTTT.

The gene calls are TRBV27 and TRBJ2-1, with a possible D match to TRBD1 (6 bases). This CDR3 region has 14 residues. Between the trimmed V and J ends, which lost 7 bases and 6 bases, there was a span of 16 bases. Germline-derived CDR1 and CDR2 are MNHEY and SMNVEV (reference sequence). The CDR3 sequence: CASTLGGFSNEQFF. Here the CDR3 DNA reads TGTGCCAGCACCCTAGGGGGTTTCTCCAATGAGCAGTTCTTC.

This chain uses TRBV12-3 or TRBV12-4 with TRBJ1-5; possible D gene TRBD1, 5 bases. V lost 8 bases and J lost 10, with 12 bases in between. This CDR3 region has 11 residues. The DNA for the CDR3 is TGTGCCAGCGGGACCCCACAACCCCAGCATTTT. It codes for CASGTPQPQHF.